Each of the 24 T cell receptor beta chains below was sequenced from the same sample in a study of T-cell memory formation after mild COVID-19. From the 5' RACE reads, TCRdb called clonotypes with MiXCR, one entry per CDR3 protein. The sample has 190,000 or so distinct CDR3 sequences, around a fifth seen once. The sequenced sample consisted of PBMCs or a T cell subset sorted from them (not recorded which). The receptor source for this set is an adult woman who had mild COVID-19 (a few samples of this study predate the infection). Cell type and time point are not known.

The chain is built from TRBV20-1 and TRBJ2-1; TRBD2 matches at 12 bases. The germline V gene encodes CDR1 DFQATT and CDR2 SNEGSKA (reference sequence). The CDR3 runs 18 residues. Trimming cost V 6 bases and J 7 bases; bases outside gene matches: 19. The CDR3 region has the DNA TGCAGTGCCGCCGGGCCTAGCGGGAGGGCTGCTGGGTGGAATGAGCAGTTCTTC. Its protein product is CSAAGPSGRAAGWNEQFF.

V gene TRBV19 combines with J gene TRBJ1-5; D is unresolved. Trimming stripped 1 base from V and 3 bases from J, with 10 bases between. The CDR3 runs to 15 residues. Germline CDR1 reads LNHDA; CDR2 reads SQIVND (reference sequence). CDR3: CASSIGGSYNQPQHF. As DNA, the CDR3 is TGTGCCAGTAGTATAGGGGGTAGTTACAATCAGCCCCAGCATTTT. The whole variable domain, filled in from reference TRBV19 and TRBJ1-5, reads DGGITQSPKYLFRKEGQNVTLSCEQNLNHDAMYWYRQDPGQGLRLIYYSQIVNDFQKGDIAEGYSVSREKKESFPLTVTSAQKNPTAFYLCASSIGGSYNQPQHFGDGTRLSIL.

The V call is TRBV7-6, the J call TRBJ2-2; weak D call: TRBD1 (6 bases). V lost 7 bases, J lost 5 bases, and 23 bases lay in between. The germline V gene has CDR1 SGHVS and CDR2 FNYEAQ. The CDR3 spans 17 residues. The CDR3 loop reads CASTPTTETGITGELFF. CDR3 DNA sequence: TGTGCCAGCACCCCAACTACCGAGACAGGCATAACCGGGGAGCTGTTTTTT.

This chain uses TRBV6-5 with TRBJ2-7; D possibly corresponds to TRBD1 (6 bases). CDR3 length equals 14 residues. V lost 2 bases and J lost 2, with 10 bases in between. Germline V gives CDR1 MNHEY, CDR2 SVGAGI. The DNA for the CDR3 is TGTGCCAGCAGTTACGGGACAAGCACCTACGAGCAGTACTTC. Translation: CASSYGTSTYEQYF.

The CDR3 loop reads CASSHISTGKTGYTF. The CDR3 region has the DNA TGTGCCAGCAGCCATATATCTACAGGGAAGACTGGCTACACCTTC. The chain couples TRBV14 to TRBJ1-2; the D gene is possibly TRBD1 (6 bases). Germline CDR1 SGHDN, CDR2 FVKESK. The CDR3 contains 15 residues. The V end lost 3 bases, the J end lost 7 bases, and 18 bases lay between the germline ends.

This clonotype was recorded a few times. This sequence joins TRBV6-5 and TRBJ1-6, with 9 positions matching TRBD1. This CDR3 is built from 16 residues. The germline gives CDR1 MNHEY, CDR2 SVGAGI. V lost 5 bases to trimming and J lost 5 bases; unmatched junction nucleotides: 7. The CDR3 sequence: CASSQSTGGDNSPLHF. CDR3 DNA sequence: TGTGCCAGCAGTCAATCTACAGGGGGCGATAATTCACCCCTCCACTTT.

V usage is TRBV12-3 or TRBV12-4 and J usage is TRBJ1-2; unclear D gene. With 2 bases removed from V and 4 bases from J, the gap between germline ends came to 8 bases. The length of the CDR3 is 13 residues. CDR3 sequence: CASSLSSPYGYTF. The CDR3 region has the DNA TGTGCCAGCAGTTTATCGAGTCCCTATGGCTACACCTTC.

This clonotype was seen at least ten times. J is TRBJ2-7 and V is TRBV12-3 or TRBV12-4, with D perhaps matching TRBD2 (6 bases). CDR3 length: 13 amino acids. The V end lost 5 bases, the J end lost 5 bases, and 13 bases lay between the germline ends. CDR3 DNA sequence: TGTGCCAGCAGTCTGGGGTGGGGGGACGAGCAGTACTTC. It specifies CASSLGWGDEQYF.

The table lists this clonotype with a few counts. This chain connects TRBV27 to TRBJ1-5, with TRBD1 as a possible D gene (5 bases). Trimming left V 0 bases short and J 10 bases short, with 19 bases between. CDR1 is MNHEY and CDR2 is SMNVEV in the germline V gene (reference sequence). This CDR3 region has 16 residues. The CDR3 region has the DNA TGTGCCAGCAGTTTATCGATTCGGGACGCAGGAATACCCCAGCATTTT. Amino acid sequence: CASSLSIRDAGIPQHF.

This clonotype was recorded at least ten times. This chain uses TRBV7-9 with TRBJ2-3, with D possibly being TRBD2 (6 bases). Germline V lookup: CDR1 SEHNR, CDR2 FQNEAQ (reference sequence). The V gene lost 5 bases and the J gene lost 0 bases, with 9 bases spanning the gap. The CDR3 sequence is 14 residues long. CDR3 residues: CASSISGSTDTQYF. In nucleotides, the CDR3 is TGTGCCAGCAGCATTAGCGGAAGCACAGATACGCAGTATTTT.

The chain couples TRBV7-6 to TRBJ2-1; perhaps TRBD2 as D (6 bases). Between the trimmed V and J ends, which lost 1 base and 2 bases, there was a span of 15 bases. Germline CDR1 SGHVS, CDR2 FNYEAQ. This CDR3 contains 17 residues. The CDR3 protein is CASSLGGTGKAYNEQFF. The CDR3 DNA reads as TGTGCCAGCAGCTTAGGCGGGACGGGTAAAGCCTACAATGAGCAGTTCTTC.

This sequence joins TRBV27 and TRBJ2-7; no firm D call. Looked up from germline, CDR1 is MNHEY and CDR2 is SMNVEV (reference sequence). V was shortened by 0 bases and J by 2 bases, with 8 bases between the two germline ends. The CDR3 has 14 amino acids. The CDR3 DNA sequence: TGTGCCAGCAGTTTATCGTCCCTAACCTACGAGCAGTACTTC. This translates into CASSLSSLTYEQYF.

The V gene is TRBV7-9, the J gene TRBJ2-5; 13 bases are a match to TRBD2. The germline V gene encodes CDR1 SEHNR and CDR2 FQNEAQ (reference sequence). The CDR3 is 16 amino acids. The junction had 8 bases not matched to a gene; V was cut back by 5 bases and J by 5 bases. The CDR3 DNA is TGTGCCAGCAGCCCGAGGACTAGCGGGAGTTGGGAGACCCAGTACTTC. It encodes CASSPRTSGSWETQYF.

This clonotype occurred a few times. This chain connects TRBV20-1 to TRBJ2-7; 10 nucleotides agree with TRBD1. Germline loops: CDR1 DFQATT, CDR2 SNEGSKA (reference sequence). CDR3 length equals 15 residues. Trimming removed 0 bases from V and 6 bases from J; junction bases left unmatched: 8. The CDR3 DNA reads as TGCAGTGCTAGAGATAGGACAGGGGGGTTTTTCGAGCAGTACTTC. Amino acid sequence: CSARDRTGGFFEQYF.

A few counts support this clonotype. This chain connects TRBV7-8 to TRBJ2-1, with 9 bases lining up with TRBD2. V lost 6 bases and J lost 9; bases outside the gene matches: 15. The CDR3 runs to 16 residues. Germline assignment: CDR1 SGHVS and CDR2 FQNEAQ. Here the CDR3 DNA reads TGTGCCAGCAGTCCCCCGGCACTAGCGGGTATTTTTGAGCAGTTCTTC. As protein: CASSPPALAGIFEQFF.

The gene calls are TRBV7-8 and TRBJ1-1; D perhaps matches TRBD1 (5 bases). Trimming pared 2 bases from V and 5 bases from J, leaving 15 bases between. The CDR3 extends over 15 amino acids. Germline CDR1 reads SGHVS; CDR2 reads FQNEAQ. The CDR3 DNA sequence: TGTGCCAGCAGCTTAAGCTCGGGGGTTAAGACTGAAGCTTTCTTT. Protein product: CASSLSSGVKTEAFF.

The rearrangement uses TRBV19 and TRBJ1-1; possible D gene TRBD1, 5 bases. V gave up 5 bases and J gave up 6 bases, with 13 bases separating them. CDR3 size: 13 residues. In germline, CDR1 is LNHDA, CDR2 SQIVND (reference sequence). CDR3 amino acids: CASSLGTGAEAFF. CDR3 DNA sequence: TGTGCCAGTAGTCTGGGGACGGGCGCTGAAGCTTTCTTT.

DNA for the CDR3: TGTGCCAGCAGCGCCTATAGTGGACCCAACACCGGGGAGCTGTTTTTT. It codes for CASSAYSGPNTGELFF. V usage is TRBV9 and J usage is TRBJ2-2; no reliable D call. This CDR3 is 16 amino acids long. Germline assignment: CDR1 SGDLS and CDR2 YYNGEE. V dropped 3 bases and J dropped 2 bases, with 14 bases sitting between them.

J is TRBJ2-2 and V is TRBV6-2 or TRBV6-3; 7 nucleotides align to TRBD2. CDR3 length: 15 amino acids. CDR1 is MNHEY and CDR2 is SVGEGT in the germline V gene. V lost 5 bases and J lost 0; bases outside the gene matches: 3. CDR3 sequence: CASSGAGTNTGELFF. CDR3 nucleotides: TGTGCCAGCAGTGGAGCGGGAACGAACACCGGGGAGCTGTTTTTT.

This clonotype was found a few times. The V and J genes are TRBV15 and TRBJ1-3; 7 bases fit TRBD1. The V segment lost 0 bases and the J segment 4 bases; nucleotides outside the gene matches: 3. This CDR3 comprises 15 residues. CDR1 and CDR2 (germline): LNHNV, YYDKDF (reference sequence). This CDR3 reads CATSRDRGRGNTIYF. In DNA, the CDR3 is TGTGCCACCAGCAGAGATAGGGGGCGCGGAAACACCATATATTTT.

J is TRBJ1-2 and V is TRBV15; D call uncertain. Germline V gene data show CDR1 as LNHNV and CDR2 as YYDKDF (reference sequence). Trimming removed 0 bases at V and 3 bases at J, with 14 bases between. The CDR3 totals 16 residues. CDR3 coding DNA: TGTGCCACCAGCAGAGATCAGAGGGCGATGGACTATGGCTACACCTTC. It codes for CATSRDQRAMDYGYTF.

In this sample, this clonotype turned up many times. The chain couples TRBV11-2 to TRBJ1-2, with 12 bases aligning to TRBD1. Germline V lookup: CDR1 SGHAT, CDR2 FQNNGV. The length of the CDR3 is 17 residues. J lost 4 bases, V lost 5 bases, and 11 bases had no gene match. CDR3 loop: CASSPGTGGAFSYGYTF. DNA for the CDR3: TGTGCCAGCAGCCCGGGGACAGGGGGCGCGTTTAGCTATGGCTACACCTTC.

This clonotype has more than one count but fewer than ten. The chain carries TRBV11-2 and TRBJ1-2; D not certain. CDR3 length: 12 amino acids. Trimming took off 1 base at V and 8 bases at J, with 8 bases between the two ends. Germline V gene lookup returns CDR1 SGHAT and CDR2 FQNNGV. CDR3 residues: CASSLVQEGYTF. CDR3 sequence (DNA): TGTGCCAGCAGCTTAGTCCAGGAGGGCTACACCTTC.

The CDR3 sequence is CASSQDRVAGGETQYF. The CDR3 coding sequence is TGTGCCAGCAGCCAAGATCGAGTAGCGGGGGGAGAGACCCAGTACTTC. The chain recombines TRBV4-2 with TRBJ2-5; 10 bases line up with TRBD2. The trim removed 0 bases at V and 4 bases at J, leaving 5 bases unmatched. The CDR3 has 16 residues. Looked up from germline, CDR1 is LGHNA and CDR2 is YNFKEQ.